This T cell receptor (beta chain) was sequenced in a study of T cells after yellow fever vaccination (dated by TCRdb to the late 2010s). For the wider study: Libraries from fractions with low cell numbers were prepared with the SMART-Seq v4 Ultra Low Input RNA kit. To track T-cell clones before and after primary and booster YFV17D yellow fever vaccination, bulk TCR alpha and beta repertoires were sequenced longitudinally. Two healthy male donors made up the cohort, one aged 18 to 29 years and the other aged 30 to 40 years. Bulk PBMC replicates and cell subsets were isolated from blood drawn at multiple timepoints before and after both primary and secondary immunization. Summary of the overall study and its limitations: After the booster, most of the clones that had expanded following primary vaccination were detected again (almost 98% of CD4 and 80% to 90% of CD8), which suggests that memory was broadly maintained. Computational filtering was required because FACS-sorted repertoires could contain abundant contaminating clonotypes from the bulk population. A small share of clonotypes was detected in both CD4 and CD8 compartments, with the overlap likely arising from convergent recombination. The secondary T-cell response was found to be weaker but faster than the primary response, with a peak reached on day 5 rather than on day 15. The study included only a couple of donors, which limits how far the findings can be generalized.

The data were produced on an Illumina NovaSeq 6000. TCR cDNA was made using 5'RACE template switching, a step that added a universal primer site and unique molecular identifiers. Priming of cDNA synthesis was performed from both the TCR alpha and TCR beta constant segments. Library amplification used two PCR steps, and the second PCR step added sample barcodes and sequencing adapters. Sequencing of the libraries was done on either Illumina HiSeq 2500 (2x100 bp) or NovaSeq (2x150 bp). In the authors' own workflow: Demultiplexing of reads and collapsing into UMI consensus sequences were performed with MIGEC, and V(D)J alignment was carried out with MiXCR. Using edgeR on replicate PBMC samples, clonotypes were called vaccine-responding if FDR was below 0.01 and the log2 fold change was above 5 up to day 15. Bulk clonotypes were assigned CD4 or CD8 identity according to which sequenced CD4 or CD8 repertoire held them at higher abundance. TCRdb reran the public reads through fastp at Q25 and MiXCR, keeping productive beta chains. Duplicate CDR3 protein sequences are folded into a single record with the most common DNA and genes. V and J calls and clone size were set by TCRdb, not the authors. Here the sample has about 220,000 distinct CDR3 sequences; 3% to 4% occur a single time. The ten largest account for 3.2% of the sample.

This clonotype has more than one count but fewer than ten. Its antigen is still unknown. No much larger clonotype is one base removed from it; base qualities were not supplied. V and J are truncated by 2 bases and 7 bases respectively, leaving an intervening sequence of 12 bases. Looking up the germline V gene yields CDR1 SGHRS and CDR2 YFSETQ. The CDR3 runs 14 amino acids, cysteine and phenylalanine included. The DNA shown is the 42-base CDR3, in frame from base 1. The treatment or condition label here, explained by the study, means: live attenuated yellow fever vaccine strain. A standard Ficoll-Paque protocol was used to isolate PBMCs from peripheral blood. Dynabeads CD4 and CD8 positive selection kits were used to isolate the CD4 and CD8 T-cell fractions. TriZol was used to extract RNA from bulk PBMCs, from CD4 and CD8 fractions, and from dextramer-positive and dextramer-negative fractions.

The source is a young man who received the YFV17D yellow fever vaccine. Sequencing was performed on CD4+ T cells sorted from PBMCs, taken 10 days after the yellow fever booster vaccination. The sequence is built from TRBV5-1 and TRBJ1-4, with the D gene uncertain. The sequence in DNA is TGCGCCAGCAGCTTTGGCCAACCCCGTGAAAAACTGTTTTTT. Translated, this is CASSFGQPREKLFF.